These T cell receptor beta chains were read from a single sample in a study of shared T cell receptors in the human thymus. Measured with immunoSEQ multiplex PCR; TCRdb has only the in-frame clones, and not every one. The table lists hundreds of thousands of clones, 88% of them singletons. The data also belong to a second study, concerning human thymus T cells.

What was sequenced was thymocytes. These receptors originate from a boy less than two years old with a congenital heart defect. Each CDR3 is given without its conserved first and last residue. Each record gives: J gene, D gene, V gene, CDR3 protein. The D gene is left open where the match is weak.

J: TRBJ2-7
D: TRBD1
V: TRBV2
CDR3: ASRQQGNEQY

J: TRBJ2-7
D: NA
V: TRBV5-4
CDR3: ASSPGLSSYEQY

J: TRBJ2-2
D: NA
V: TRBV27
CDR3: ASSSWVYGRHHTGELF

J: TRBJ2-1
D: TRBD2
V: TRBV19
CDR3: ASSIRGDYPPYDEQF

J: TRBJ1-1
D: NA
V: TRBV28
CDR3: ASSSAARKDSNTEAF

J: TRBJ1-4
D: TRBD1
V: TRBV18
CDR3: ASSNRGPNEKLF

J: TRBJ2-7
D: TRBD1
V: TRBV5-6
CDR3: ASSLGGDRGNEQY

J: TRBJ2-5
D: TRBD1
V: TRBV28
CDR3: ASSLYSQLVGTGAKETQY

J: TRBJ2-1
D: NA
V: TRBV7-9
CDR3: ASSAANNEQF

J: TRBJ2-1
D: NA
V: TRBV30
CDR3: AWSETFSSYNEQF

J: TRBJ2-7
D: NA
V: TRBV5-6
CDR3: ASSLGAQGRSPYEQY

J: TRBJ1-5
D: NA
V: TRBV6-1
CDR3: ASSKSSNQPQH

J: TRBJ2-7
D: NA
V: TRBV5-5
CDR3: ASSLGQESYEQY

J: TRBJ1-4
D: TRBD1
V: TRBV5-1
CDR3: ASSLWDRDPGSKKLF

J: TRBJ2-1
D: NA
V: TRBV28
CDR3: ASSLTWGELYDEQF

J: TRBJ1-3
D: TRBD1
V: TRBV11-3
CDR3: ASSQGQASSGNTIY

J: TRBJ1-1
D: NA
V: TRBV7-3
CDR3: ASSLRPSGSRTEAF

J: TRBJ2-1
D: TRBD2
V: TRBV4-1
CDR3: ASSQEIGTSGRIDTYNEQF

J: TRBJ1-2
D: NA
V: TRBV19
CDR3: AVRVPNYGYT

J: TRBJ2-7
D: TRBD1
V: TRBV9
CDR3: ASSGQTGVVGEQY

J: TRBJ1-5
D: TRBD1
V: TRBV27
CDR3: ASRAVGTGSFSNQPQH

J: TRBJ1-3
D: NA
V: TRBV10-3
CDR3: ATQPTRRGNTIY

J: TRBJ1-1
D: TRBD1
V: TRBV29-1
CDR3: SAWTGGGNTEAF

J: TRBJ2-5
D: NA
V: TRBV2
CDR3: ASSERGTETQY

J: TRBJ2-1
D: NA
V: TRBV5-1
CDR3: ASSFGGSNEQF

J: TRBJ1-1
D: NA
V: TRBV29-1
CDR3: SAPPGRESTEAF

J: TRBJ2-7
D: NA
V: TRBV28
CDR3: ASSLGPRTVYEQY

J: TRBJ2-1
D: TRBD2
V: TRBV4-1
CDR3: ASSQDNRRTRRELDEQF

J: TRBJ1-2
D: NA
V: TRBV16
CDR3: ASSLYRGYGYGYT

J: TRBJ1-5
D: TRBD1
V: TRBV28
CDR3: ASSSFTRQGDNQPQH

J: TRBJ2-7
D: TRBD2
V: TRBV5-8
CDR3: ASSTRLAGVYEQY

J: TRBJ2-7
D: NA
V: TRBV5-4
CDR3: ASSLPGRYEQY

J: TRBJ2-1
D: TRBD2
V: TRBV7-2
CDR3: ASSLGTRPYNEQF

J: TRBJ1-1
D: TRBD1
V: TRBV7-9
CDR3: ASSFRGQGEPMNTEAF

J: TRBJ2-1
D: NA
V: TRBV19
CDR3: ASSKTVNEQF

J: TRBJ2-5
D: TRBD2
V: TRBV4-2
CDR3: ASSQEGSGGLAGVVETQY

J: TRBJ2-1
D: TRBD2
V: TRBV6-5
CDR3: ASSASGREGNEQF

J: TRBJ2-3
D: TRBD2
V: TRBV6-5
CDR3: ASRNSGVGDTQY

J: TRBJ1-5
D: TRBD1
V: TRBV19
CDR3: ASSRTGSNQPQH

J: TRBJ1-1
D: TRBD1
V: TRBV28
CDR3: ASNPDTRDRGWDTEAF

J: TRBJ2-7
D: NA
V: TRBV28
CDR3: ASSKSLRGYYEQY

J: TRBJ2-2
D: TRBD2
V: TRBV6-5
CDR3: ASSYSTGGTGELF

J: TRBJ2-7
D: NA
V: TRBV6-5
CDR3: ASSDRGLTYEQY

J: TRBJ2-3
D: NA
V: TRBV19
CDR3: ASSNNTDTQY

J: TRBJ2-5
D: NA
V: TRBV9
CDR3: ASSGGETQY

J: TRBJ2-2
D: TRBD2
V: TRBV5-1
CDR3: ASSFYLAGGPAGGELF

J: TRBJ2-5
D: TRBD2
V: TRBV28
CDR3: ASSSRGGAETQY

J: TRBJ2-6
D: NA
V: TRBV4-1
CDR3: ASSPNQWQGKTGANVLT

J: TRBJ2-1
D: TRBD2
V: TRBV5-1
CDR3: ASSSSSGRANEQF

J: TRBJ1-4
D: TRBD1
V: TRBV7-6
CDR3: ASSPRDRGRSATNEKLF

J: TRBJ2-1
D: TRBD2
V: TRBV7-9
CDR3: ASSFGTAGLAGVGNEQF

J: TRBJ2-5
D: TRBD2
V: TRBV5-4
CDR3: ASSPTSGVPRERGGTQY

J: TRBJ2-7
D: NA
V: TRBV5-1
CDR3: ASSLVEGRYEQY

J: TRBJ2-1
D: NA
V: TRBV27
CDR3: ASSSDFSSYNEQF

J: TRBJ2-5
D: NA
V: TRBV6-5
CDR3: ATHPGGGETQY